A single TCR beta chain is shown here with its context. V was shortened by 4 bases and J by 4 bases, with 7 bases between the two germline ends. CDR3 length: 13 amino acids. From germline, CDR1 is LGHDT and CDR2 YNNKEL (reference sequence). Original analysis: Counts of nucleated cells, estimated from reference gene primer amplification, were obtained. Clones were read by immunoSEQ multiplex PCR, and TCRdb kept only the in-frame ones, dropping some. Clonal size and the V and J genes are those of that table, whereas D and trimming came from the DNA. The sample shows fewer than 150,000 clones, roughly 85% of them seen only once. This specimen comes from a study of blood T cell repertoires in COVID-19.

The sequencing input was peripheral blood. This TCR was sampled from a man aged 50 to 60 with acute or convalescent COVID-19. The chain joins TRBV3-1 (or the pseudogene TRBV3-2) to TRBJ2-2; tentatively, D is TRBD2 (6 bases). CDR3 protein: CASSLGGTGELFF. The CDR3 coding sequence is TGTGCCAGCAGCCTGGGGGGCACCGGGGAGCTGTTTTTT.